These 14 T cell receptor beta chains were all obtained from the same sample, sequenced in a study of T cell responses to AZD1222 COVID-19 vaccine. Using immunoSEQ multiplex PCR, the repertoire was profiled, and TCRdb retains in-frame clones only, with some absent. The repertoire includes 110,000 to 150,000 clones, around nine tenths of them detected once, and around 3.6% sits in the top ten. Sequencing used peripheral blood, obtained on day 0 of AZD1222 vaccination. All receptors come from an adult in good health.

The chain couples TRBV21-1 to TRBJ1-2. TRBV21-1 has pseudogene status. The CDR3 has 14 amino acids. CDR3 region: CASSKGTHPYGYTF. For the CDR3, the DNA is TGTGCCAGCAGCAAGGGGACCCACCCGTATGGCTACACCTTC.

V is TRBV28 and J is TRBJ1-2, with D perhaps TRBD1 (6 bases). V lost 4 bases to trimming and J lost 11 bases, with 17 bases between them. Per germline, CDR1 MDHEN and CDR2 SYDVKM. The CDR3 runs 13 residues. CDR3 DNA sequence: TGTGCCAGCAGTTGGGACTCCTTTCAGGGGTACACCTTC. Protein sequence: CASSWDSFQGYTF.

This rearrangement joins TRBV7-3 to TRBJ2-3; 9 nucleotides agree with TRBD2. Germline-derived CDR1 and CDR2 are SGHTA and FQGTGA. This CDR3 spans 16 amino acids. Trimming removed 2 bases from V and 6 bases from J; junction bases left unmatched: 9. Here the CDR3 DNA reads TGTGCCAGCAGCTTACTGGCGGGAGGGCCAATGGATACGCAGTATTTT. Encoded protein: CASSLLAGGPMDTQYF.

J is TRBJ1-1 and V is TRBV6-1, with unresolved D. The V gene's germline CDR1 is MNHNS and CDR2 SASEGT. V was trimmed by 0 bases and J by 3 bases, leaving 11 bases between them. There are 15 residues in the CDR3. The CDR3 spells CASSEARSLYTEAFF. The CDR3 DNA sequence: TGTGCCAGCAGTGAAGCGCGGTCACTATACACTGAAGCTTTCTTT.

The genes are TRBV19 and TRBJ2-7, with D perhaps matching TRBD1 or TRBD2 (6 bases each). Trimming stripped 5 bases from V and 2 bases from J, with 16 bases between. This CDR3 is 15 amino acids long. In germline, CDR1 is LNHDA, CDR2 SQIVND (reference sequence). CDR3 protein: CASSPSEGVTYEQYF. The DNA for the CDR3 is TGTGCCAGTAGTCCCTCGGAGGGGGTTACCTACGAGCAGTACTTC.

The V and J genes are TRBV24-1 and TRBJ2-2; the match to TRBD1 covers 11 bases. CDR1 is KGHDR and CDR2 is SFDVKD in the germline V gene. The trim removed 0 bases at V and 5 bases at J, leaving 1 base unmatched. CDR3 length: 16 residues. The CDR3 spells CATSDLGTGGTGELFF. The CDR3 bases are TGTGCCACCAGTGATTTGGGGACAGGGGGTACCGGGGAGCTGTTTTTT.

V and J are TRBV5-1 and TRBJ2-1, with D unresolved. Germline values: CDR1 SGHRS, CDR2 YFSETQ. This CDR3 comprises 15 residues. V shed 0 bases and J shed 0 bases, with 7 bases lying between them. DNA for the CDR3: TGCGCCAGCAGCTTGGACTCGGGCTCCTACAATGAGCAGTTCTTC. Translated, it gives CASSLDSGSYNEQFF.

The V gene is TRBV2, the J gene TRBJ2-7; D is undetermined. Germline V gene data show CDR1 as SNHLY and CDR2 as FYNNEI. V dropped 10 bases and J dropped 0 bases, with 13 bases sitting between them. The CDR3 covers 13 residues. The CDR3 sequence is CATKDGSSYEQYF. Here the CDR3 DNA reads TGTGCCACCAAGGACGGTTCCTCCTACGAGCAGTACTTC. The full variable domain, in which reference TRBV2 and TRBJ2-7 provide the parts outside the CDR3, is EPEVTQTPSHQVTQMGQEVILRCVPISNHLYFYWYRQILGQKVEFLVSFYNNEISEKSEIFDDQFSVERPDGSNFTLKIRSTKLEDSAMYFCATKDGSSYEQYFGPGTRLTVT.

Only a few counts were recorded for this clone. V is TRBV7-2 and J is TRBJ2-2; D is possibly TRBD1 or TRBD2 (6 bases each). Germline V CDR1 and CDR2: SGHTA, FQGNSA. V lost 5 bases, J lost 5 bases, and 15 bases lay in between. This CDR3 is built from 15 residues. CDR3 sequence: CASSPLARGTGELFF. In nucleotides, the CDR3 is TGTGCCAGCAGCCCTCTAGCGAGGGGGACCGGGGAGCTGTTTTTT.

V gene TRBV18 combines with J gene TRBJ2-1, with 14 bases fitting TRBD2. The J segment lost 6 bases and the V segment lost 3 bases, leaving 4 bases of the junction unmatched. The CDR3 is made up of 16 amino acids. CDR1 is KGHSH, CDR2 LQKENI, per germline. In DNA form, the CDR3 reads TGTGCCAGCTCACCCCAGACTAGCGGGAGGGGCAATGAGCAGTTCTTC. This codes for CASSPQTSGRGNEQFF.

The chain couples TRBV10-2 to TRBJ1-2; D is uncertain. The V end lost 4 bases, the J end lost 4 bases, and 13 bases lay between the germline ends. CDR1 is WSHSY and CDR2 is SAAADI in the germline V gene. The CDR3 covers 14 residues. CDR3 amino acids: CASSGVLSLYGYTF. The CDR3 nucleotides are TGCGCCAGCAGTGGGGTCCTATCCCTCTATGGCTACACCTTC.

The CDR3, as DNA: TGTGCCACCAGTGACTACCGAGGGGACAGAAACACAGATACGCAGTATTTT. Its translation: CATSDYRGDRNTDTQYF. The chain joins TRBV24-1 to TRBJ2-3; TRBD1 aligns across 7 bases. Germline CDR1 is KGHDR and CDR2 is SFDVKD. V shed 4 bases and J 2 bases; nucleotides not matched to a gene: 11. This CDR3 is built from 17 residues.

The chain joins TRBV27 to TRBJ2-1, with unresolved D. V lost 5 bases to trimming and J lost 8 bases, with 22 bases between them. The germline gives CDR1 MNHEY, CDR2 SMNVEV (reference sequence). The CDR3 is 16 residues long. The CDR3 reads CASSPRGPGSVDEQFF. The CDR3 DNA is TGTGCCAGCAGTCCCCGAGGACCCGGCTCTGTGGATGAGCAGTTCTTC.

The chain is built from TRBV12-3 or TRBV12-4 and TRBJ1-2; D gene unclear. Between the trimmed V and J ends, which lost 3 bases and 7 bases, there was a span of 9 bases. This CDR3 region has 12 residues. CDR3 sequence: CASSFQTGGYTF. The CDR3 DNA reads TGTGCCAGCAGTTTCCAGACGGGTGGCTACACCTTC.